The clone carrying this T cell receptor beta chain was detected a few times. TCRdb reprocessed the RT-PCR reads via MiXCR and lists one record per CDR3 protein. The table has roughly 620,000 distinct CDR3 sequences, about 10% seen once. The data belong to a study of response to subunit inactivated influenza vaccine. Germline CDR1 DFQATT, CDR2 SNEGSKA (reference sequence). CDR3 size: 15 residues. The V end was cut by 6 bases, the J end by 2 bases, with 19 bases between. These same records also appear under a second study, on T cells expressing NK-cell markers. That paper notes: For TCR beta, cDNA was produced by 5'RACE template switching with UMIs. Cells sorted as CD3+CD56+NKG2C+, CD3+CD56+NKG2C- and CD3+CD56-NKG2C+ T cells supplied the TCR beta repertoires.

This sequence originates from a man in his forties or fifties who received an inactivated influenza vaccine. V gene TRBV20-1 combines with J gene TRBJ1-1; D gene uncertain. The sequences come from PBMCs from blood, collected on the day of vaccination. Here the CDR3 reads CSALDPRSGNTEAFF. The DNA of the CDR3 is TGCAGTGCGTTGGACCCCCGGAGTGGAAACACTGAAGCTTTCTTT.